Listed below are T cell receptor beta chains from one sample, sequenced in a study of shared clonotypes between healthy human individuals. Libraries were prepared by immunoSEQ multiplex PCR; TCRdb keeps only in-frame clonotypes and omits some of them. The table has roughly 2.4 million clones, approximately 95% seen once; the top ten hold 0.1% to 0.15%. The sample consisted of naive CD4+ T cells sorted from blood. The receptors originated from a man between 18 and 35 years old in good health. CDR3s include the opening cysteine and the closing phenylalanine or tryptophan. A D gene is named only where the DNA matches it firmly.

J gene | D gene | V gene | CDR3 DNA | CDR3 protein
TRBJ2-1 | TRBD1 | TRBV7-9 | TGTGCCAGCAGCTTCTCCCGGGACAGGCTTTACAATGAGCAGTTCTTC | CASSFSRDRLYNEQFF
TRBJ2-5 | - | TRBV18 | TGTGCCAGCTCTCTCGCTCCGCCGTTAGAGACCCAGTACTTC | CASSLAPPLETQYF
TRBJ1-2 | TRBD1 | TRBV28 | TGTGCCAGTCGAGTTTATGCGGACAGGGCTAACTATGGCTACACCTTC | CASRVYADRANYGYTF
TRBJ2-7 | - | TRBV6-5 | TGTGCCAGCAGTTACGCTAGCTCCTACGAGCAGTACTTC | CASSYASSYEQYF
TRBJ1-5 | - | TRBV6-1 | TGTGCCAGCAGCTGGACAGAGACTAGCAATCAGCCCCAGCATTTT | CASSWTETSNQPQHF
TRBJ2-2 | TRBD2 | TRBV4-2 | TGTGCCAGCAGCCAAGATGGGACCGGACTAGCGGCCTACACCGGGGAGCTGTTTTTT | CASSQDGTGLAAYTGELFF
TRBJ2-7 | TRBD2 | TRBV6-5 | TGTGCCAGCAGCCCGAGGACTAGCGGAGTCTACGAGCAGTACTTC | CASSPRTSGVYEQYF
TRBJ1-4 | TRBD1 | TRBV7-9 | TGTGCCAGCAGCCCAAGGACAGGGAAAAGCGAAAAACTGTTTTTT | CASSPRTGKSEKLFF
TRBJ2-7 | TRBD1 | TRBV5-4 | TGTGCCAGCAGCCAGGGGACAGGGCTTTCGGCCGAGCAGTACTTC | CASSQGTGLSAEQYF
TRBJ2-1 | - | TRBV5-1 | TGCGCCAGCAGTAAGGACGGAAACAATGAGCAGTTCTTC | CASSKDGNNEQFF
TRBJ2-5 | TRBD2 | TRBV5-1 | TGCGCCAGCAGCCCCCTAGCGGGGGGCCCCGAGTACCAAGAGACCCAGTACTTC | CASSPLAGGPEYQETQYF